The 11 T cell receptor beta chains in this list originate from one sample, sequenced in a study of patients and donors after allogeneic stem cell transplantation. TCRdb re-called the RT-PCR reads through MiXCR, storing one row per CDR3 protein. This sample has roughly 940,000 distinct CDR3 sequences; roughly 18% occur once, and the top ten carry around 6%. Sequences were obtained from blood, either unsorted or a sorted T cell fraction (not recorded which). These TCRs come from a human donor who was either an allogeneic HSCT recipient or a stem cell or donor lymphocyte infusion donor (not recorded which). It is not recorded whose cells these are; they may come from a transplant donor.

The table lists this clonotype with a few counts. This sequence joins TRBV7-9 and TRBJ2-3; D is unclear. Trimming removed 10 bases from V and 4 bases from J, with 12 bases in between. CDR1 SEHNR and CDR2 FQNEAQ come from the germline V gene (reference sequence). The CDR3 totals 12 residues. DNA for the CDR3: TGTGCCACCCCCAAAGTATCAGATACGCAGTATTTT. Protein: CATPKVSDTQYF. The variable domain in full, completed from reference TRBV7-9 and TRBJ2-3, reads DTGVSQNPRHKITKRGQNVTFRCDPISEHNRLYWYRQTLGQGPEFLTYFQNEAQLEKSRLLSDRFSAERPKGSFSTLEIQRTEQGDSAMYLCATPKVSDTQYFGPGTRLTVL.

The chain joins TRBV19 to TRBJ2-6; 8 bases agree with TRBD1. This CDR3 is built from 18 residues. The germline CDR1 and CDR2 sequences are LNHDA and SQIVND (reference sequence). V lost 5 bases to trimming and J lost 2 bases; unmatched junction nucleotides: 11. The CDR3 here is CASSPRDRLSAGANVLTF. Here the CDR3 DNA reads TGTGCCAGTAGTCCGCGGGACAGGTTGTCGGCTGGGGCCAACGTCCTGACTTTC.

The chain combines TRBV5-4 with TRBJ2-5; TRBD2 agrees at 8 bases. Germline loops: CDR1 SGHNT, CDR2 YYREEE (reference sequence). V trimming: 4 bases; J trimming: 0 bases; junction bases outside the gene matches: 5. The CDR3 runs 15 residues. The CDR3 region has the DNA TGTGCCAGCAGCCGGGAACTAGCGGACCAAGAGACCCAGTACTTC. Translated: CASSRELADQETQYF.

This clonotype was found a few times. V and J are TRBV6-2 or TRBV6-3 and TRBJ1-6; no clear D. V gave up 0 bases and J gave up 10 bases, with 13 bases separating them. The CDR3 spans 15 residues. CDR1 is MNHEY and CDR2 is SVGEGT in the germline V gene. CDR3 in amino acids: CASSYSRIGRSPLHF. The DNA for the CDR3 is TGTGCCAGCAGTTACTCGCGGATAGGTAGATCACCCCTCCACTTT.

As DNA, the CDR3 is TGCGCCAGCAGCCGTTCTAGCGGGGGGGCGTACACCGGGGAGCTGTTTTTT. This translates into CASSRSSGGAYTGELFF. This chain uses TRBV4-3 with TRBJ2-2; the match to TRBD2 covers 12 bases. In germline, CDR1 is LGHNA, CDR2 YSLEER. The CDR3 covers 17 residues. V shed 4 bases and J 3 bases; nucleotides not matched to a gene: 6.

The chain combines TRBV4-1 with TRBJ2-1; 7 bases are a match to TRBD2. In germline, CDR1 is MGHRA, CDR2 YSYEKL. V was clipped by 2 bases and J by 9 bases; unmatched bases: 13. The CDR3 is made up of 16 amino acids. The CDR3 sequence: CASSQPAGVNRGEQFF. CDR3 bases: TGCGCCAGCAGCCAACCGGCGGGAGTTAACCGGGGTGAGCAGTTCTTC.

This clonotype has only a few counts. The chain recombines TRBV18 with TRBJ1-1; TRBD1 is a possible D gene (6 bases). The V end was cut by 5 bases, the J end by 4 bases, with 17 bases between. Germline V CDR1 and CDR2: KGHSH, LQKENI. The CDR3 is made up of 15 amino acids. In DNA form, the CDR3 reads TGTGCCAGCTCATCCTTACAGGGACTAGGCACTGAAGCTTTCTTT. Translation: CASSSLQGLGTEAFF.

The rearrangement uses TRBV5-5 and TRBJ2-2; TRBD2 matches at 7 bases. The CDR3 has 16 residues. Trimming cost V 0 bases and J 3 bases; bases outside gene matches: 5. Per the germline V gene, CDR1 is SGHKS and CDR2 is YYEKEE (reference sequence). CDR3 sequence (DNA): TGTGCCAGCAGCTTGGGAGCGGGACGGGACACCGGGGAGCTGTTTTTT. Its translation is CASSLGAGRDTGELFF.

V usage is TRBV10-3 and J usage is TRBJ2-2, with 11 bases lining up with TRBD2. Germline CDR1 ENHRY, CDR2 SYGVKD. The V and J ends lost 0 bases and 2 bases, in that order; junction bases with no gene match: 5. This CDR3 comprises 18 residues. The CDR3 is CAISESGTSGSNTGELFF. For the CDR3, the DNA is TGTGCCATCAGTGAGTCGGGTACTAGCGGGAGTAACACCGGGGAGCTGTTTTTT.

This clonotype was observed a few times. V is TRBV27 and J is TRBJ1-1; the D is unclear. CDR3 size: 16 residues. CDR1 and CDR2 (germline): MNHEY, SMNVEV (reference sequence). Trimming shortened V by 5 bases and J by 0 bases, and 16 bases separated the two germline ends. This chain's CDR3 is CASSPLRRDVNTEAFF. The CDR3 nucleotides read TGTGCCAGCAGTCCGCTTCGCCGGGATGTGAACACTGAAGCTTTCTTT.

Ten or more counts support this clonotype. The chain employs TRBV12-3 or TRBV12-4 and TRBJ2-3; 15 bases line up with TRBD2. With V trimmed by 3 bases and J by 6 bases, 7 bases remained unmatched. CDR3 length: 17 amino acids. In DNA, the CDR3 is TGTGCCAGCAGTTTCCACCCAGGGACTAGCGGGGGGGATACGCAGTATTTT. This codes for CASSFHPGTSGGDTQYF.